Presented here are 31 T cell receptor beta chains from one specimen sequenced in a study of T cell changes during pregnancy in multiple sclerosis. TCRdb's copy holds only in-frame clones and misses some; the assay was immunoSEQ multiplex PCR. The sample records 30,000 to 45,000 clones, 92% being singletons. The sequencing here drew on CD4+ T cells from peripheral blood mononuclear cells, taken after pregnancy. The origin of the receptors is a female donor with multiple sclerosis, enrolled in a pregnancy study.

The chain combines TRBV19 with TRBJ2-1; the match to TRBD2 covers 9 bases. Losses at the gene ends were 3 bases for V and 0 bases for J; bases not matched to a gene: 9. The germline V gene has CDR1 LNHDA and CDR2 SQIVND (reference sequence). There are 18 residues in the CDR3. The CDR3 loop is CASSMFRLAGSSYNEQFF. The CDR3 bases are TGTGCCAGTAGTATGTTTCGGCTAGCGGGGAGCTCCTACAATGAGCAGTTCTTC.

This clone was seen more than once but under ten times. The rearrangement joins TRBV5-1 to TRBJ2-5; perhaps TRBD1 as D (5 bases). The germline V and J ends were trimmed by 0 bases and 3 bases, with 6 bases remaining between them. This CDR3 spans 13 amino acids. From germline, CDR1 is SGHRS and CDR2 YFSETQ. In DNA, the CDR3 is TGCGCCAGCAGCTTGGAGACAGAAGAGACCCAGTACTTC. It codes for CASSLETEETQYF.

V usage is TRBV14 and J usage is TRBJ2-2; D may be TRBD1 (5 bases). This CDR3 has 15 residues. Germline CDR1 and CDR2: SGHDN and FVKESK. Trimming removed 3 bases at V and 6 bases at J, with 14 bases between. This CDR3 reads CASSQLRGLPGELFF. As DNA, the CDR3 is TGTGCCAGCAGCCAGTTAAGGGGATTACCCGGGGAGCTGTTTTTT.

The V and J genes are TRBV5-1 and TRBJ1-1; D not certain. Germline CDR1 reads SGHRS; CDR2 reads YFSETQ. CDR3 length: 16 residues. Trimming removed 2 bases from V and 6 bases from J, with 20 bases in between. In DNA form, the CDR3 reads TGCGCCAGCAGCTTTCTTTCGGGAGGGCAGACACCTGAAGCTTTCTTT. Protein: CASSFLSGGQTPEAFF. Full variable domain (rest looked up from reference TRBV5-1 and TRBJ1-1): KAGVTQTPRYLIKTRGQQVTLSCSPISGHRSVSWYQQTPGQGLQFLFEYFSETQRNKGNFPGRFSGRQFSNSRSEMNVSTLELGDSALYLCASSFLSGGQTPEAFFGQGTRLTVV.

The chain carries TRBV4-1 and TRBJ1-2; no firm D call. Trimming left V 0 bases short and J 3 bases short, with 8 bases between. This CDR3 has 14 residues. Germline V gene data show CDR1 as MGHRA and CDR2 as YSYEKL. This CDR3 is CASSQDPGDYGYTF. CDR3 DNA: TGCGCCAGCAGCCAAGATCCCGGGGACTATGGCTACACCTTC.

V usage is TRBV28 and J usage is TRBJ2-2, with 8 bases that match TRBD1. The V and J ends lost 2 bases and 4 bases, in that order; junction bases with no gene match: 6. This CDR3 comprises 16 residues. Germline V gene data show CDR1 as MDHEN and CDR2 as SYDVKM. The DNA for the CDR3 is TGTGCCAGCAGTTTAGTGGGACAGGCAGGCACCGGGGAGCTGTTTTTT. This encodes CASSLVGQAGTGELFF.

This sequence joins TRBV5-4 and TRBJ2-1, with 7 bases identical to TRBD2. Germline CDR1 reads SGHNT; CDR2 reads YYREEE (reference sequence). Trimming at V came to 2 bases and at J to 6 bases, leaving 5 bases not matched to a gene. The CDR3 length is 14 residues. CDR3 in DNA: TGTGCCAGCAGCTTTGGGAGGGCCCTCAATGAGCAGTTCTTC. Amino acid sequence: CASSFGRALNEQFF.

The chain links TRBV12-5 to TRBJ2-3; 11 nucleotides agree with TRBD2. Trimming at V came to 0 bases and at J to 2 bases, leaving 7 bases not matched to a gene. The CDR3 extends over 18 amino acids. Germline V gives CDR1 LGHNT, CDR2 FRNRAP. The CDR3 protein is CASGLVQGSGGATDTQYF. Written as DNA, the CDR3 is TGTGCTAGTGGTTTGGTACAGGGTAGCGGGGGGGCCACAGATACGCAGTATTTT.

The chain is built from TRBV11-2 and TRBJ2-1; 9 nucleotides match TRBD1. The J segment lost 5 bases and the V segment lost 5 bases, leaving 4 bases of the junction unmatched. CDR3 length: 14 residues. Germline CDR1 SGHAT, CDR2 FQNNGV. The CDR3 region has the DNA TGTGCCAGCAGCCAAAGGACAGGGGACAATGAGCAGTTCTTC. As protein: CASSQRTGDNEQFF.

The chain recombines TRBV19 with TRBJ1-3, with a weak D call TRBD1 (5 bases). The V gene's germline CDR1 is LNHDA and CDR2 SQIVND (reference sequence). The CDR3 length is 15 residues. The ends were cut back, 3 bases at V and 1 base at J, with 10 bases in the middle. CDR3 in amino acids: CASSMKTGSGNTIYF. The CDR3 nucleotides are TGTGCCAGTAGTATGAAAACAGGATCTGGAAACACCATATATTTT.

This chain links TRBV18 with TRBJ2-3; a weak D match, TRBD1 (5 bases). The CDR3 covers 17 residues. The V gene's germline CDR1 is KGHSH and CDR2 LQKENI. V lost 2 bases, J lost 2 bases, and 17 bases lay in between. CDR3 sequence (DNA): TGTGCCAGCTCACCAATAGGAGCAGGGTGGAACACAGATACGCAGTATTTT. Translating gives CASSPIGAGWNTDTQYF.

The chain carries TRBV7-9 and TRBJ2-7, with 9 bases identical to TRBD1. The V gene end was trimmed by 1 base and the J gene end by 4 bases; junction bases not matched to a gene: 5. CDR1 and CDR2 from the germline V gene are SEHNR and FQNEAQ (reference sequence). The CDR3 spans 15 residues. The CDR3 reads CASSLGGQGRYEQYF. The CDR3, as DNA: TGTGCCAGCAGCTTAGGGGGACAGGGCCGGTACGAGCAGTACTTC. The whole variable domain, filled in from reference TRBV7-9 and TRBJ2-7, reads DTGVSQNPRHKITKRGQNVTFRCDPISEHNRLYWYRQTLGQGPEFLTYFQNEAQLEKSRLLSDRFSAERPKGSFSTLEIQRTEQGDSAMYLCASSLGGQGRYEQYFGPGTRLTVT.

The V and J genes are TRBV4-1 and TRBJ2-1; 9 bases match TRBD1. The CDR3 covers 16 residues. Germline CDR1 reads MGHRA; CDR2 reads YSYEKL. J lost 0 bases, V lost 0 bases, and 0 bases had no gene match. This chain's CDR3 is CASSQEGQGSYNEQFF. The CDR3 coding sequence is TGCGCCAGCAGCCAAGAGGGACAGGGCTCCTACAATGAGCAGTTCTTC.

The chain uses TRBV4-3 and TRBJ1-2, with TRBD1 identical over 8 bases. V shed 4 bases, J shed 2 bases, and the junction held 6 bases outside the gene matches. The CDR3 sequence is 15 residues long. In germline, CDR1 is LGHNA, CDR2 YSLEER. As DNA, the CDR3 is TGCGCCAGCAGCCTCGAGACAGGGGCCAACTATGGCTACACCTTC. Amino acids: CASSLETGANYGYTF.

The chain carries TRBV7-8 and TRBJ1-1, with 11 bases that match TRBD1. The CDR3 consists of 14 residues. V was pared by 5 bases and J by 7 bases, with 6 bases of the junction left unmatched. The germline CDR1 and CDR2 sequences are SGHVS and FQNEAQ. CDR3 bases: TGTGCCAGCAGCACGGACAGGGGGCGAAATGAAGCTTTCTTT. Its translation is CASSTDRGRNEAFF. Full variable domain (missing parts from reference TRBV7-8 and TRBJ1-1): GAGVSQSPRYKVAKRGQDVALRCDPISGHVSLFWYQQALGQGPEFLTYFQNEAQLDKSGLPSDRFFAERPEGSVSTLKIQRTQQEDSAVYLCASSTDRGRNEAFFGQGTRLTVV.

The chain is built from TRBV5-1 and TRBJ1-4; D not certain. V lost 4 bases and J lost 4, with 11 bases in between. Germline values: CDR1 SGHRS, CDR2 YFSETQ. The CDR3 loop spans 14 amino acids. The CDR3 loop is CASSPEPSNEKLFF. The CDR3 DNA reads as TGCGCCAGCAGCCCCGAACCGAGTAATGAAAAACTGTTTTTT.

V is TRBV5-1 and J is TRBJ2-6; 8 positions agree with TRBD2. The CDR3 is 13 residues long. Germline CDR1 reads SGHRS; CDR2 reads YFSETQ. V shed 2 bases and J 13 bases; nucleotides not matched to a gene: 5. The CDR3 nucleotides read TGCGCCAGCAGCTTTCGGGGGGGAGAAGTCCTGACTTTC. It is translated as CASSFRGGEVLTF.

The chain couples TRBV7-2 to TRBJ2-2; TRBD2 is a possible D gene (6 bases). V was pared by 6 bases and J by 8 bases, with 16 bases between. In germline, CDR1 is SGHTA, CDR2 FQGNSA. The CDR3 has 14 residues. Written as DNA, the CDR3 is TGTGCCAGCAGACGAATGGGGGGAGGAGGGGAGCTGTTTTTT. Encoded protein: CASRRMGGGGELFF.

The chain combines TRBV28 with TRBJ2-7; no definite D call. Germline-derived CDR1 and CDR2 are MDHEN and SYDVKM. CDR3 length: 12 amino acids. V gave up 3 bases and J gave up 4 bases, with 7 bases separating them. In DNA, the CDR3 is TGTGCCAGCAGTTTTACCGGGTACGAGCAGTACTTC. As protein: CASSFTGYEQYF.

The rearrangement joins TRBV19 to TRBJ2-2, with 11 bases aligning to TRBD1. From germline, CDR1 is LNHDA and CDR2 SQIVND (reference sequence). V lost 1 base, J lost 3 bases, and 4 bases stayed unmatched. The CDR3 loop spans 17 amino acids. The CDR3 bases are TGTGCCAGTAGTATAGGGACAGGGGGCACGGACACCGGGGAGCTGTTTTTT. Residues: CASSIGTGGTDTGELFF.

The CDR3 reads CASSERLAGGRETQYF. The CDR3 DNA reads as TGTGCCAGCAGTGAGCGGCTAGCGGGGGGGCGGGAGACCCAGTACTTC. V usage is TRBV2 and J usage is TRBJ2-5; TRBD2 agrees at 12 bases. The CDR3 length is 16 residues. V shed 3 bases and J 5 bases; nucleotides not matched to a gene: 7. The germline V gene has CDR1 SNHLY and CDR2 FYNNEI.

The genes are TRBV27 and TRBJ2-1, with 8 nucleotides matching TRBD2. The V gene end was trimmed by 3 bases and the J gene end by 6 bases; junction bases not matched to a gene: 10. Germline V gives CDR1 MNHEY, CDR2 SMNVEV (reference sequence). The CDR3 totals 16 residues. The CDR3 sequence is CASSFFGVAGSNEQFF. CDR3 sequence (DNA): TGTGCCAGCAGTTTTTTCGGGGTAGCGGGAAGCAATGAGCAGTTCTTC.

CDR3: CASTYGGTHNSPLHF. In DNA, the CDR3 is TGTGCCAGTACATACGGAGGAACCCATAATTCACCCCTCCACTTT. The rearrangement links TRBV19 to TRBJ1-6; D uncertain. The ends were cut back, 7 bases at V and 5 bases at J, with 15 bases in the middle. Germline CDR1 is LNHDA and CDR2 is SQIVND (reference sequence). CDR3 length: 15 residues. The full variable domain, its missing parts supplied by reference TRBV19 and TRBJ1-6, is DGGITQSPKYLFRKEGQNVTLSCEQNLNHDAMYWYRQDPGQGLRLIYYSQIVNDFQKGDIAEGYSVSREKKESFPLTVTSAQKNPTAFYLCASTYGGTHNSPLHFGNGTRLTVT.

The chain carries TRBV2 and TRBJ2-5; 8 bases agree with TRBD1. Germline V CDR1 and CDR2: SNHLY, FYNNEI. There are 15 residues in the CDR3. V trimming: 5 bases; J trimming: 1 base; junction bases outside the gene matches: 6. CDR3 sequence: CASSRRGRLQETQYF. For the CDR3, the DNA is TGTGCCAGCAGTCGCAGGGGGCGACTCCAAGAGACCCAGTACTTC.

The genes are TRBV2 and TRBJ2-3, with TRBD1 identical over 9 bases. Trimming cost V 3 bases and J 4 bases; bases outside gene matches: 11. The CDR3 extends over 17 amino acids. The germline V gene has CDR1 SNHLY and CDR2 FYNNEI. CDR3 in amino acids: CASSESPNWTGADTQYF. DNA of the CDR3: TGTGCCAGCAGTGAGTCCCCCAATTGGACAGGGGCAGATACGCAGTATTTT.

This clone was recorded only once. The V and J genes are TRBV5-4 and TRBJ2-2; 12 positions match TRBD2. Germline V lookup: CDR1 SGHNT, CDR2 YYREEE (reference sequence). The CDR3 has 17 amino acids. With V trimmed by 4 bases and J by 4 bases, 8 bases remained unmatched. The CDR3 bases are TGTGCCAGCAGCGCCTTGACTAGCGGGAGATCCACCGGGGAGCTGTTTTTT. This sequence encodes CASSALTSGRSTGELFF. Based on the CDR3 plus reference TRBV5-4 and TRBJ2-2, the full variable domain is ETGVTQSPTHLIKTRGQQVTLRCSSQSGHNTVSWYQQALGQGPQFIFQYYREEENGRGNFPPRFSGLQFPNYSSELNVNALELDDSALYLCASSALTSGRSTGELFFGEGSRLTVL.

The CDR3 reads CASSELEWTGGSDTQYF. The CDR3 region has the DNA TGTGCCAGCAGTGAGTTAGAATGGACAGGGGGGTCAGATACGCAGTATTTT. The J gene is TRBJ2-3, the V gene TRBV6-1, with 10 nucleotides matching TRBD1. This CDR3 has 17 residues. CDR1 and CDR2 (germline): MNHNS, SASEGT. The ends lost 3 bases at V and 4 bases at J; junction bases unmatched: 10.

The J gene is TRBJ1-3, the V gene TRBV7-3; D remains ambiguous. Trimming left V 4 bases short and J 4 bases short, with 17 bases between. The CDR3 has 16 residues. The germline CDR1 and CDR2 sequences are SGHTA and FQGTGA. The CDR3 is CASSSLRGSGGNTIYF. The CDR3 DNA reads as TGTGCCAGCAGCTCCCTACGCGGGTCGGGCGGAAACACCATATATTTT.

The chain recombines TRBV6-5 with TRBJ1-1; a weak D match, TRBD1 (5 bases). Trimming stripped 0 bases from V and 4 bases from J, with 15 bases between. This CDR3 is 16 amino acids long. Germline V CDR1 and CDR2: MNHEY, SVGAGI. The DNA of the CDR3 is TGTGCCAGCAGTTACTCGGGCAGGACATTCGGCACTGAAGCTTTCTTT. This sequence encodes CASSYSGRTFGTEAFF.

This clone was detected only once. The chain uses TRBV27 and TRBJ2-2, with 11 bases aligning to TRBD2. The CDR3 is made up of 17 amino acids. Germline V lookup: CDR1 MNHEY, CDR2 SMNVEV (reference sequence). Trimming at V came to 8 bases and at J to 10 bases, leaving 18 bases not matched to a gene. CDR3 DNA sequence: TGTGCCAGCGGTAAAACTAGCGGGAGATTTGTAGGAGAGGAGCTGTTTTTT. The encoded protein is CASGKTSGRFVGEELFF.

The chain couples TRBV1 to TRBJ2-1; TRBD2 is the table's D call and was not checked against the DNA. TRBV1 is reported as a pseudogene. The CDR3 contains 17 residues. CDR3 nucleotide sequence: TGCACCAGCAGCCAAGTTCCGAGGGAACCCGAAGGTTATGAGCAGTTCTTC. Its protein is CTSSQVPREPEGYEQFF.